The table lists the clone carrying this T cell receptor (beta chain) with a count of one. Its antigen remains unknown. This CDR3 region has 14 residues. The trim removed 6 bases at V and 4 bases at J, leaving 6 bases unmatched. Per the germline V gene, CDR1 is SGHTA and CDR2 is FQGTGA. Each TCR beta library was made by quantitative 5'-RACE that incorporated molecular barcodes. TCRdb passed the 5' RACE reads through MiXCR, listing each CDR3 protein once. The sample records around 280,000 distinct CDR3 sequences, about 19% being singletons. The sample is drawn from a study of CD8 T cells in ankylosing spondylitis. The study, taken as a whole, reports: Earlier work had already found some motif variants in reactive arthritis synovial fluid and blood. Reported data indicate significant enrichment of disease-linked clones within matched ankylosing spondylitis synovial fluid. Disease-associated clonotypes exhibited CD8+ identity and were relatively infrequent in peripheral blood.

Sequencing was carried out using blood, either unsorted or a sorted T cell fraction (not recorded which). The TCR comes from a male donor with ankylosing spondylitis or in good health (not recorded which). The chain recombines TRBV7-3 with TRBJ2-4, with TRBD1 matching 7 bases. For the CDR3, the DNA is TGTGCCAGCAGGAACAGGGGAGAGAAAAACATTCAGTACTTC. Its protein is CASRNRGEKNIQYF.